This entry is about one T cell receptor (beta chain). What it binds is not known. This CDR3 has 16 amino acids. The germline gives CDR1 MDHEN, CDR2 SYDVKM. V shed 7 bases and J shed 1 base, with 19 bases lying between them. The data were taken from a study of shared clonotypes between healthy human individuals. Study-wide background: Sampling drew on donors who were two women and three men aged 18 to 49. Study results and caveats: In having few donors, the study represented limited genetic and exposure-history diversity. Blood was the only sampled material, and tissue repertoires likely differ.

The authors split each subset's genomic DNA evenly across several immunoSEQ plates. The method was immunoSEQ multiplex PCR; TCRdb's version includes in-frame clones alone and lacks a portion of them. Seen here are about 480,000 clones, about four fifths observed once, and the top ten hold 13%. The rearrangement joins TRBV28 to TRBJ1-1; possibly TRBD1 for D (5 bases). The receptor comes from a woman between 40 and 55 years old in good health. Some clones in this sample may be carry-over from other donors' samples. The specimen was PBMCs. The CDR3 nucleotides are TGTGCCAGCACCCGTGGGCGGCAGGGACGGAACACTGAAGCTTTCTTT. It encodes CASTRGRQGRNTEAFF.